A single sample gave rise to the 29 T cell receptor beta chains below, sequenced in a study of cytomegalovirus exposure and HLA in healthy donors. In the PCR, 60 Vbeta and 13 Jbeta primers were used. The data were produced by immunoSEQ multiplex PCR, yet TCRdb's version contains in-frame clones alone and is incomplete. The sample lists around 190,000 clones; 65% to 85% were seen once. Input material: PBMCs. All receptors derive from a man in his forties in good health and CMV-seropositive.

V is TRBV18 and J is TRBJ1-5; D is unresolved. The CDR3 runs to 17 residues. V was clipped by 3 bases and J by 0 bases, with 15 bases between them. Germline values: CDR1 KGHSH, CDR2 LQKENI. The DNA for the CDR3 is TGTGCCAGCTCACCCCTCGGGTTATCTTATAGCAATCAGCCCCAGCATTTT. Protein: CASSPLGLSYSNQPQHF.

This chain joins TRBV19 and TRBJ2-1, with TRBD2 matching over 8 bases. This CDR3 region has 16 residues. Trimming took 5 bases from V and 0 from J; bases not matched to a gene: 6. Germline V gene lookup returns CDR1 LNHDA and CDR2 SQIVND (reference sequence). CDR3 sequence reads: CASSHSGDSSYNEQFF. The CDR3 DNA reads TGTGCCAGTAGTCATAGCGGGGATAGCTCCTACAATGAGCAGTTCTTC.

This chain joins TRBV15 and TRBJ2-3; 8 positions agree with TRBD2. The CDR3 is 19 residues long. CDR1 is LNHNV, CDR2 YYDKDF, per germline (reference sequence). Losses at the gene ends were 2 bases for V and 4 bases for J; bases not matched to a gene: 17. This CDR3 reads CATSRLAGPTVGSADTQYF. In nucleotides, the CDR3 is TGTGCCACCAGCAGACTAGCGGGTCCCACCGTGGGTAGCGCAGATACGCAGTATTTT.

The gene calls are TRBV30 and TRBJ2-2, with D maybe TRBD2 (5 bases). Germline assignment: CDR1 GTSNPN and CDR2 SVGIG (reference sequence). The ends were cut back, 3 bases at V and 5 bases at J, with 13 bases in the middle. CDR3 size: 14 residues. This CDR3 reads CAWRTTGGTGELFF. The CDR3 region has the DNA TGTGCCTGGAGAACTACTGGCGGGACCGGGGAGCTGTTTTTT.

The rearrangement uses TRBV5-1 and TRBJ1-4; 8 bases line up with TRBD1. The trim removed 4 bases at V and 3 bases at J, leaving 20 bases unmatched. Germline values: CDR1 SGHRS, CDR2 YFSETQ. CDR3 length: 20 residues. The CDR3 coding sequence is TGCGCCAGCAGCCCCACGACAGGGGCGTGGGGGACCGGAGCTAATGAAAAACTGTTTTTT. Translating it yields CASSPTTGAWGTGANEKLFF.

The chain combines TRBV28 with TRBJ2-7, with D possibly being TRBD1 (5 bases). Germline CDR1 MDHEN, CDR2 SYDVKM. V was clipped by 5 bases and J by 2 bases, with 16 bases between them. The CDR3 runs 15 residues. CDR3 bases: TGTGCCAGCAGTGGGCCTGACAGTGGGGCCTACGAGCAGTACTTC. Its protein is CASSGPDSGAYEQYF.

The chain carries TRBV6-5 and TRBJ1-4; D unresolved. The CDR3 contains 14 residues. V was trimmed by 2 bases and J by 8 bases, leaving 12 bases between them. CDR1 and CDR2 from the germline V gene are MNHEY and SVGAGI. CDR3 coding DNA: TGTGCCAGCAGTTACAGAGAGGGAAACGAAAAACTGTTTTTT. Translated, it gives CASSYREGNEKLFF.

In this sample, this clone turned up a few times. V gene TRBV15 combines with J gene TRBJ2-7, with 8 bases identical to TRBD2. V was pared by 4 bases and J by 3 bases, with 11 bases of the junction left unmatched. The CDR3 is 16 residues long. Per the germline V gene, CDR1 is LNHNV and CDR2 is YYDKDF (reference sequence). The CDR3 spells CATSKDIAGQLYEQYF. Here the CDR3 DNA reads TGTGCCACCAGCAAAGATATAGCGGGACAACTCTACGAGCAGTACTTC.

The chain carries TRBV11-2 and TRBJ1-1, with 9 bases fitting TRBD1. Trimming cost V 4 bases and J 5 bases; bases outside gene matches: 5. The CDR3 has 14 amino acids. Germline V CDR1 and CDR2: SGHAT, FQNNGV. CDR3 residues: CASSYRGLGTEAFF. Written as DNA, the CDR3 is TGTGCCAGCAGCTACAGGGGGCTGGGGACTGAAGCTTTCTTT. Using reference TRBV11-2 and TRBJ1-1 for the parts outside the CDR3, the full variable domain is EAGVAQSPRYKIIEKRQSVAFWCNPISGHATLYWYQQILGQGPKLLIQFQNNGVVDDSQLPKDRFSAERLKGVDSTLKIQPAKLEDSAVYLCASSYRGLGTEAFFGQGTRLTVV.

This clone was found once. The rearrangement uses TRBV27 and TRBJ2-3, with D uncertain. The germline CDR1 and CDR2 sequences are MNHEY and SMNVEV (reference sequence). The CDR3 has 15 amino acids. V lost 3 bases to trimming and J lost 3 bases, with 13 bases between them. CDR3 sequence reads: CASSFLALSTDTQYF. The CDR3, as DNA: TGTGCCAGCAGTTTCTTAGCACTGTCAACAGATACGCAGTATTTT.

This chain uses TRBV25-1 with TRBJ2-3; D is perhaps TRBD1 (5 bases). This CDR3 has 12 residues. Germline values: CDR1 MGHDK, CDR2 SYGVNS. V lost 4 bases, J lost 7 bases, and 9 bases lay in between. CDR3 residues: CASSGHRYTQYF. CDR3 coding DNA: TGTGCCAGCAGTGGTCACAGGTATACGCAGTATTTT.

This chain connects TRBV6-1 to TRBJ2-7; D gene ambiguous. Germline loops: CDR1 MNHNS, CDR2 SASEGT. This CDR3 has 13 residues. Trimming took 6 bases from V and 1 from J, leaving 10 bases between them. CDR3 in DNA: TGTGCCAGCAGGATAGAGCCTTCCTACGAGCAGTACTTC. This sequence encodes CASRIEPSYEQYF.

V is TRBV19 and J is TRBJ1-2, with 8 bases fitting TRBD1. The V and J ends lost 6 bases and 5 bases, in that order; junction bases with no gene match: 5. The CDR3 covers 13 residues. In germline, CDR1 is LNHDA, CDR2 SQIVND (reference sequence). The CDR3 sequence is CASRPGQEYGYTF. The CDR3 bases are TGTGCCAGTAGACCGGGACAGGAGTATGGCTACACCTTC.

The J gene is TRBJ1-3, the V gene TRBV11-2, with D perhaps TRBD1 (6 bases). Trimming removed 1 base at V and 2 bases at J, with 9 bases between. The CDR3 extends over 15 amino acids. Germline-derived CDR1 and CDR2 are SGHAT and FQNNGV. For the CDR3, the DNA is TGTGCCAGCAGCTTAGGTCAGGGGACTGGAAACACCATATATTTT. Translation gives CASSLGQGTGNTIYF.

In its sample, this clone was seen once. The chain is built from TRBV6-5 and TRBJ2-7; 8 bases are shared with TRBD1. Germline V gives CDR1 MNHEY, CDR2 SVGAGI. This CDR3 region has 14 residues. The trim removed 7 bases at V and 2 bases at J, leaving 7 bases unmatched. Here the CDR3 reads CASTGTGMAYEQYF. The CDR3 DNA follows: TGTGCCAGCACGGGGACAGGAATGGCCTACGAGCAGTACTTC.

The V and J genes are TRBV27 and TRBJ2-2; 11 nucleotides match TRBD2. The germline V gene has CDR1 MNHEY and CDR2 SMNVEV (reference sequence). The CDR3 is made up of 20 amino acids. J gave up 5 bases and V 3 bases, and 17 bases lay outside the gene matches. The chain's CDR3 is CASSLGGRLITSGSTGELFF. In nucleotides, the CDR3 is TGTGCCAGCAGTTTGGGGGGCCGCCTGATTACTAGCGGGAGTACCGGGGAGCTGTTTTTT.

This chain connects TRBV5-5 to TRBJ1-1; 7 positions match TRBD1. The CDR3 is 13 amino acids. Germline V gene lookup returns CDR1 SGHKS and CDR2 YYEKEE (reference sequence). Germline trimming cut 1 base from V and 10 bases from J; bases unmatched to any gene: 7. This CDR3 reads CASSLLEGARAFF. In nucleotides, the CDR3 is TGTGCCAGCAGCTTGTTGGAGGGGGCGCGAGCTTTCTTT.

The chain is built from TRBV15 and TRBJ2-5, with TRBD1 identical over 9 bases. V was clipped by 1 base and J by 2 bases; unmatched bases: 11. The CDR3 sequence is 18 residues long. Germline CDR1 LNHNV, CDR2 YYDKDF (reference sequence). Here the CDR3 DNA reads TGTGCCACCAGCAGAGTAGGGACAGGGACACGAAGTCAAGAGACCCAGTACTTC. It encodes CATSRVGTGTRSQETQYF. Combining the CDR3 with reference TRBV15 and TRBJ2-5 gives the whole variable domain DAMVIQNPRYQVTQFGKPVTLSCSQTLNHNVMYWYQQKSSQAPKLLFHYYDKDFNNEADTPDNFQSRRPNTSFCFLDIRSPGLGDTAMYLCATSRVGTGTRSQETQYFGPGTRLLVL.

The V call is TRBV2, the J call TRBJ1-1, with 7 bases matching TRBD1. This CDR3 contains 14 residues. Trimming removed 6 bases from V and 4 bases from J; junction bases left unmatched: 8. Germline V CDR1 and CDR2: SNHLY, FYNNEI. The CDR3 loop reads CASRAQGQSTEAFF. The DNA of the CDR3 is TGTGCCAGCAGAGCACAGGGGCAAAGCACTGAAGCTTTCTTT.

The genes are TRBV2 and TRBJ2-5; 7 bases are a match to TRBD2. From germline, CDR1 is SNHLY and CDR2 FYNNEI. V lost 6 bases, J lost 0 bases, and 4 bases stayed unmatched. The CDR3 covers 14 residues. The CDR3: CASRAGRNQETQYF. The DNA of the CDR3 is TGTGCCAGCAGAGCGGGACGGAACCAAGAGACCCAGTACTTC.

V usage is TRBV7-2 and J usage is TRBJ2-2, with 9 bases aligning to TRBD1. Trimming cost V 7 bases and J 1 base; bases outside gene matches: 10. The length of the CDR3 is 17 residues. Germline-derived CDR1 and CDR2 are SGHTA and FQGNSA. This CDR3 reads CASTPWMDRGNTGELFF. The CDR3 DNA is TGTGCCAGCACCCCCTGGATGGACAGGGGGAACACCGGGGAGCTGTTTTTT.

The CDR3: CASSVSPSIYADTQYF. CDR3 DNA sequence: TGTGCCAGCAGCGTAAGCCCTAGCATATACGCAGATACGCAGTATTTT. The rearrangement links TRBV9 to TRBJ2-3; the D gene is possibly TRBD2 (5 bases). Germline V gene data show CDR1 as SGDLS and CDR2 as YYNGEE. V was cut by 1 base and J by 4 bases, with 16 bases left in between. The CDR3 is made up of 16 amino acids.

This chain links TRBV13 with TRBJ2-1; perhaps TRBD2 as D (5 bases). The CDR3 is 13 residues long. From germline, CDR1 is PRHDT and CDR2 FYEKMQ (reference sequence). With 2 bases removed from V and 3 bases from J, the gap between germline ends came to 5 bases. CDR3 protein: CASSLRGYNEQFF. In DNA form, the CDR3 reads TGTGCCAGCAGCTTACGGGGCTACAATGAGCAGTTCTTC.

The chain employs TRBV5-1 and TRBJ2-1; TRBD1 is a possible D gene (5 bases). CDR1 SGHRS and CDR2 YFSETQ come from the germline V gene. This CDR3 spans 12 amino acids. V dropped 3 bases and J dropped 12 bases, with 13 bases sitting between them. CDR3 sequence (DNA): TGCGCCAGCAGCTCGCAGGGCCCGTGGCAGTTCTTC. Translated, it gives CASSSQGPWQFF.

CDR3 sequence: CASSPGLAGVVEQYF. CDR3 sequence (DNA): TGTGCCAGCAGCCCGGGACTAGCGGGAGTGGTCGAGCAGTACTTC. The rearrangement uses TRBV4-2 and TRBJ2-7, with TRBD2 matching over 14 bases. Looked up from germline, CDR1 is LGHNA and CDR2 is YNFKEQ. Germline trimming cut 4 bases from V and 6 bases from J; bases unmatched to any gene: 5. The CDR3 consists of 15 residues.

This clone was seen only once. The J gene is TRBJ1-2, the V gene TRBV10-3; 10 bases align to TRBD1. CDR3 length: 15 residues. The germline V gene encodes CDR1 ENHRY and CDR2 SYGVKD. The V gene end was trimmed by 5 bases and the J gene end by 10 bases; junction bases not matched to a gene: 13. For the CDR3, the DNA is TGTGCCATCAGTCCCGGGACAGGGGCTTTTGTCGACTACACCTTC. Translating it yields CAISPGTGAFVDYTF.

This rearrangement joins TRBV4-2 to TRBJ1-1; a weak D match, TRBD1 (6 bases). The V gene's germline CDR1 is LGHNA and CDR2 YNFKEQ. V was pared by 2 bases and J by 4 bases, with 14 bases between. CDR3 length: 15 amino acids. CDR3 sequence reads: CASSQPGHLITEAFF. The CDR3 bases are TGTGCCAGCAGCCAACCGGGACACCTTATCACTGAAGCTTTCTTT.

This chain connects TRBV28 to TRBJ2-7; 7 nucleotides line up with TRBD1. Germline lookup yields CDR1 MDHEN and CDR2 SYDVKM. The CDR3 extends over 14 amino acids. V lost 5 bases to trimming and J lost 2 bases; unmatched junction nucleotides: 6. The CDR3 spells CASSKQGPAYEQYF. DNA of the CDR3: TGTGCCAGCAGTAAACAGGGGCCGGCCTACGAGCAGTACTTC.

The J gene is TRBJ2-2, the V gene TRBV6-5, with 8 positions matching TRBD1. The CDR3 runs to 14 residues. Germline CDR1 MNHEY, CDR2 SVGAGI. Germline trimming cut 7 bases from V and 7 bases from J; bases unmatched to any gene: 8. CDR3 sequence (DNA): TGTGCCAGCAAAGAGGACAGGGTCGGCGGGGAGCTGTTTTTT. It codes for CASKEDRVGGELFF.